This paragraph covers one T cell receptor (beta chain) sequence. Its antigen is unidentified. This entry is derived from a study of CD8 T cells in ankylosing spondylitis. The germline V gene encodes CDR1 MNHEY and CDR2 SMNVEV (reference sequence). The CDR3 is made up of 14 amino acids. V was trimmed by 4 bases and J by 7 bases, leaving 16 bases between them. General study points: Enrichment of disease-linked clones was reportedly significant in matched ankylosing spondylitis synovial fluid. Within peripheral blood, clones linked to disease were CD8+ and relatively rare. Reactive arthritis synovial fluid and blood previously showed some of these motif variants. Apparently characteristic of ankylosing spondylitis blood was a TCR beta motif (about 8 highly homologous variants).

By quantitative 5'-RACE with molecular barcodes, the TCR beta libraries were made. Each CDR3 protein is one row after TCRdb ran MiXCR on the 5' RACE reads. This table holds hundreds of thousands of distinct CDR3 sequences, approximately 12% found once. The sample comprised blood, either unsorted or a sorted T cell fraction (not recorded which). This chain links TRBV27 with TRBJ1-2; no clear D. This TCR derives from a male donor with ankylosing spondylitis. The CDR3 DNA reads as TGTGCCAGCAGTTCGCCCTTTCGCGGAGGTGGCTACACCTTC. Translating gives CASSSPFRGGGYTF.